The clone carrying this T cell receptor beta chain appeared many times. Its target is unknown. The CDR3 has 12 amino acids. Between the trimmed V and J ends, which lost 6 bases and 6 bases, there was a span of 12 bases. RNA transcripts yielded amplified TCR beta CDR3 regions. The TCR CDR3 first-round RT-PCR relied on the HTBI primer set. TCRdb independently ran MiXCR on the multiplex PCR reads; one entry per CDR3 protein. The data contain some 760,000 distinct CDR3 sequences, 14% of them seen just once; the ten biggest clones take up approximately 10%. The sample is drawn from a study of T cells in Graves' hyperthyroidism and ophthalmopathy. An approximately 10 ml volume of fresh peripheral blood provided the PBMCs. Study outcomes and limitations: In the blood, most expanded thyroid clonotypes above 0.001 appeared as well.

The V gene is TRBV12-3 or TRBV12-4, the J gene TRBJ2-7; D is unclear. Sequenced material: blood. This TCR was recovered from a woman aged 18-29 years with Graves' hyperthyroidism. Here the CDR3 DNA reads TGTGCCAGCAGCCGAGTAGTTTCCGAGCAGTACTTC. It codes for CASSRVVSEQYF.